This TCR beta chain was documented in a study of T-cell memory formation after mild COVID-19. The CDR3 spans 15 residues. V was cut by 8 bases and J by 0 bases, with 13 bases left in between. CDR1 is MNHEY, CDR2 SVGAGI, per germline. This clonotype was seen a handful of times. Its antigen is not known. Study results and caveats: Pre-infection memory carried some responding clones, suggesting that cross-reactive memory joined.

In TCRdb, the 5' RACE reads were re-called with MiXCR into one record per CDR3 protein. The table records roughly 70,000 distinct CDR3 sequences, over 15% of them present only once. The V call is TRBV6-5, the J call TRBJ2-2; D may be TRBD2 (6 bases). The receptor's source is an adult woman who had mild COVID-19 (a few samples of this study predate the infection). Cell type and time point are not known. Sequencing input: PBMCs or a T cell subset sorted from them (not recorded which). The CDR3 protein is CASVGDFANTGELFF. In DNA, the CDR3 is TGTGCCAGCGTGGGGGACTTCGCGAACACCGGGGAGCTGTTTTTT.